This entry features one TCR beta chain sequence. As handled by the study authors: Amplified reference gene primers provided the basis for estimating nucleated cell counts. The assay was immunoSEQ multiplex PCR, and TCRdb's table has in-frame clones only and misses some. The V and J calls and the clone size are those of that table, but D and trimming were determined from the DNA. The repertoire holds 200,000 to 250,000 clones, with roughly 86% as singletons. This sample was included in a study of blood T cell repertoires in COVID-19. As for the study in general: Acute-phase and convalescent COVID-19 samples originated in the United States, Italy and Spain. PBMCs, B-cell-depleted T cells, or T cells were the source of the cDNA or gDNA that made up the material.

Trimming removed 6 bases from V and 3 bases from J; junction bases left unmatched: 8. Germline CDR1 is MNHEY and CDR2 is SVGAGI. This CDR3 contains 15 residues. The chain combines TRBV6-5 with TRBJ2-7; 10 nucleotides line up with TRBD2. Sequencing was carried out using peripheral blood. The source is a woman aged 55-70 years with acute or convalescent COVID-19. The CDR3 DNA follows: TGTGCCAGCAGACCTTTAGCGGGAGGAGGCTACGAGCAGTACTTC. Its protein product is CASRPLAGGGYEQYF.